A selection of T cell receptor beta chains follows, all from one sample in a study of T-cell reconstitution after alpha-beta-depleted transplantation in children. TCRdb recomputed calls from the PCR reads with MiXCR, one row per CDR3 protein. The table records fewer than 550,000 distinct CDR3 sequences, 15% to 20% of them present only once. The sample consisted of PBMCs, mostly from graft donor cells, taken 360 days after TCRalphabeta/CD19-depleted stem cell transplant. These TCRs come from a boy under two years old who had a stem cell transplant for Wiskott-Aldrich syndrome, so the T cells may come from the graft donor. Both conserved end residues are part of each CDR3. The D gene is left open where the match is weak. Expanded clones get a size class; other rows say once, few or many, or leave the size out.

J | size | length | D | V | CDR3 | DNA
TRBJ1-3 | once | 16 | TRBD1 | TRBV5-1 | CASSTGTGGTGNTIYF | TGCGCCAGCAGCACTGGGACAGGCGGGACTGGAAACACCATATATTTT
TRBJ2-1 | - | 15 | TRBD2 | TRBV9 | CARTRSGVSYNEQFF | TGTGCCAGGACCCGGAGCGGGGTCTCCTACAATGAGCAGTTCTTC
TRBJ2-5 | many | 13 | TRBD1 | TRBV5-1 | CASSYRGVETQYF | TGCGCCAGCAGCTACAGGGGGGTAGAGACCCAGTACTTC
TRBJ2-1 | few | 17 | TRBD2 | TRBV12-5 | CASGLVQIAGPYNEQFF | TGTGCTAGTGGTTTGGTACAAATAGCGGGACCCTACAATGAGCAGTTCTTC
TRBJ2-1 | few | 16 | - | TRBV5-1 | CASSLGVAQSYNEQFF | TGCGCCAGCAGCTTGGGGGTAGCTCAATCCTACAATGAGCAGTTCTTC
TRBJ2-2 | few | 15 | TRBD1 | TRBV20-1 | CSARVRQGAIGELFF | TGCAGTGCTAGAGTCAGGCAGGGGGCTATCGGGGAGCTGTTTTTT
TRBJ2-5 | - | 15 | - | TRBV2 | CASSELLPTGDCQYF | TGTGCCAGCAGTGAACTCCTACCCACGGGGGACTGCCAGTACTTC
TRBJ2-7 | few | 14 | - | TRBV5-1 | CASSLVSGVYEQYF | TGCGCCAGCAGCTTGGTATCCGGAGTCTACGAGCAGTACTTC
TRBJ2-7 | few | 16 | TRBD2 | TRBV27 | CASSFLAGPRANEQYF | TGTGCCAGCAGTTTCCTAGCGGGCCCCAGGGCCAACGAGCAGTACTTC
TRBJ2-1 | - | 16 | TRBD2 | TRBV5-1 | CASTLWGGTNYNEQFF | TGCGCCAGCACCCTTTGGGGGGGTACCAATTACAATGAGCAGTTCTTC
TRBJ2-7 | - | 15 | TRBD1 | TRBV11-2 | CASSLKTGGLGEQYF | TGTGCCAGCAGCTTAAAAACAGGGGGTTTGGGCGAGCAGTACTTC
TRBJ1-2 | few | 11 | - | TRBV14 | CASSHYGGYTF | TGTGCCAGCAGCCACTATGGCGGCTACACCTTC
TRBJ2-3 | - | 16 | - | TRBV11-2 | CASSLRGTASTDTQYF | TGTGCCAGCAGCTTGAGGGGTACCGCTAGCACAGATACGCAGTATTTT
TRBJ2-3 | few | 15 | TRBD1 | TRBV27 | CASSFSGQGVDTQYF | TGTGCCAGCAGTTTTTCGGGACAGGGGGTGGATACGCAGTATTTT
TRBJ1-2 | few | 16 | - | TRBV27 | CASSHRLDISYYGYTF | TGTGCCAGCAGTCACCGACTGGATATATCTTACTATGGCTACACCTTC
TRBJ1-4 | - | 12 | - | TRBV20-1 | CSGGPTNEKLFF | TGCAGTGGAGGGCCTACTAATGAAAAACTGTTTTTT
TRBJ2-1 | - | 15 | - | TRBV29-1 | CSVDPWVAFYNEQFF | TGCAGCGTTGACCCCTGGGTAGCGTTCTACAATGAGCAGTTCTTC
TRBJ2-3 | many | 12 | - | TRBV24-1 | CATRDSTDTQYF | TGTGCCACCCGGGACAGCACAGATACGCAGTATTTT
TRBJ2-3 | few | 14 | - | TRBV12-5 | CASGLYNPTDTQYF | TGTGCTAGTGGTTTGTACAATCCCACAGATACGCAGTATTTT
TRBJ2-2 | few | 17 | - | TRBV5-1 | CASSLGPARSNTGELFF | TGCGCCAGCAGCTTGGGGCCAGCAAGGAGCAACACCGGGGAGCTGTTTTTT
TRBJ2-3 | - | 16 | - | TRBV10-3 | CATAPGNAAGTDTQYF | TGTGCCACCGCCCCCGGGAATGCAGCTGGCACAGATACGCAGTATTTT
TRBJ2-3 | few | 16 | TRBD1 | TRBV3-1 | CASSQDRDRRRDTQYF | TGTGCCAGCAGCCAAGATCGGGACAGGCGGCGGGATACGCAGTATTTT
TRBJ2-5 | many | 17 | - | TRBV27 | CASSLSITPTDQETQYF | TGTGCCAGCAGTTTATCGATAACCCCGACAGACCAAGAGACCCAGTACTTC
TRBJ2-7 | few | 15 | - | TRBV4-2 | CASSQEGSRSYEQYF | TGTGCCAGCAGCCAAGAAGGAAGTAGGTCCTACGAGCAGTACTTC
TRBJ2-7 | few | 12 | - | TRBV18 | CASSPVQYEQYF | TGTGCCAGCTCACCGGTACAGTACGAGCAGTACTTC
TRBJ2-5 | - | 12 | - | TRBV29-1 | CSVTQGGETQYF | TGCAGCGTTACTCAGGGAGGAGAGACCCAGTACTTC
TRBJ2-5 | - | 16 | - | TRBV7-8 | CASSLGPSWGQETQYF | TGTGCCAGCAGCTTAGGACCCAGCTGGGGACAAGAGACCCAGTACTTC
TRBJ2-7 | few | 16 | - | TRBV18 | CASSPGFGASSYEQYF | TGTGCCAGCTCACCAGGTTTTGGGGCCAGCTCCTACGAGCAGTACTTC
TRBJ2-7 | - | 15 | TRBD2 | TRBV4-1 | CASSLGTSGVYEQYF | TGCGCCAGCAGCTTGGGGACTAGCGGGGTTTACGAGCAGTACTTC
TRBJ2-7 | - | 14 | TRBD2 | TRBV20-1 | CSARERDYSYEQYF | TGCAGTGCTAGGGAAAGGGACTACTCCTACGAGCAGTACTTC
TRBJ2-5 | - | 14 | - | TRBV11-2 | CASSLDPGGETQYF | TGTGCCAGCAGCTTAGATCCTGGCGGAGAGACCCAGTACTTC
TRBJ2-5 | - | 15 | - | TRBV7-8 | CASSLQDGRQETQYF | TGTGCCAGCAGCTTACAGGACGGACGCCAAGAGACCCAGTACTTC
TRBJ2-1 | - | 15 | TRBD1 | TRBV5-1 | CASSLRDSTYNEQFF | TGCGCCAGCAGCCTAAGGGACAGTACTTACAATGAGCAGTTCTTC
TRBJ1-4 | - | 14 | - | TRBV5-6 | CASSSKGIGQARFF | TGTGCCAGCAGTTCAAAGGGAATCGGCCAGGCCAGATTTTTT
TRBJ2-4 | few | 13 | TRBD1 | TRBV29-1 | CSVLRDRANIQYF | TGCAGCGTCCTAAGGGACAGAGCAAACATTCAGTACTTC
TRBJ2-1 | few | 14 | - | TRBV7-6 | CASSLVVEGFEQFF | TGTGCCAGCAGCTTAGTGGTTGAAGGGTTCGAGCAGTTCTTC
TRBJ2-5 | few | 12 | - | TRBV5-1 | CASSLEVVTQYF | TGCGCCAGCAGCTTGGAAGTTGTGACCCAGTACTTC
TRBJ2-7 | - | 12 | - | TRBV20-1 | CSARAFSYEQYF | TGCAGTGCTAGAGCCTTTTCCTACGAGCAGTACTTC
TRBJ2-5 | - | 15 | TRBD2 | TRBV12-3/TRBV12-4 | CASSFRGRGQETQYF | TGTGCCAGCAGTTTTCGCGGGAGAGGACAAGAGACCCAGTACTTC
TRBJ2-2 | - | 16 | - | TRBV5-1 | CASSLYGVENTGELFF | TGCGCCAGCAGCTTATATGGTGTGGAGAACACCGGGGAGCTGTTTTTT
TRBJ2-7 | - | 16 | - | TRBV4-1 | CASSQDWSWVGHEQYF | TGCGCCAGCAGCCAAGACTGGTCGTGGGTAGGCCACGAGCAGTACTTC
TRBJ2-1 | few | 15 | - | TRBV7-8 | CASSLVGEYYNEQFF | TGTGCCAGCAGCTTAGTGGGGGAATACTACAATGAGCAGTTCTTC
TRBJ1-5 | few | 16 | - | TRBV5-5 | CASSLIWEVSNQPQHF | TGTGCCAGCAGCTTGATCTGGGAAGTTAGCAATCAGCCCCAGCATTTT
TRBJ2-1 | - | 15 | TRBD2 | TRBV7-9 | CASSPSGGRAYEQFF | TGTGCCAGCAGCCCCTCGGGCGGGAGGGCCTATGAGCAGTTCTTC
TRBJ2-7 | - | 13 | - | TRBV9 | CASSFYPGEVQYF | TGTGCCAGCAGCTTCTACCCTGGCGAGGTGCAGTACTTC
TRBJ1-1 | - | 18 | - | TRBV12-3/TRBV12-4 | CASSSTLTTGRLNTEAFF | TGTGCCAGCAGTTCCACCTTAACAACAGGGAGGCTGAACACTGAAGCTTTCTTT
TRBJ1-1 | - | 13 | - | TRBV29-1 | CSVQTAFNTEAFF | TGCAGCGTTCAGACAGCCTTTAACACTGAAGCTTTCTTT
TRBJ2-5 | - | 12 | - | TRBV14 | CASSLPGTTRYF | TGTGCCAGCAGCCTTCCCGGGACCACCCGGTACTTC
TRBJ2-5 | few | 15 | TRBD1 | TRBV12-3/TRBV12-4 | CASSPRQGWQETQYF | TGTGCCAGCAGTCCAAGACAGGGGTGGCAAGAGACCCAGTACTTC
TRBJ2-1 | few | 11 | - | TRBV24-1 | CATGRQRTEFF | TGTGCCACCGGGCGGCAGCGCACCGAGTTCTTC
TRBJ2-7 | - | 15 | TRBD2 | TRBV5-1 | CASSPRLASAYEQYF | TGCGCCAGCAGCCCCCGACTAGCTTCGGCCTACGAGCAGTACTTC
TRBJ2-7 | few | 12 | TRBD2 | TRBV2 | CASRGGGYEQYF | TGTGCCAGCCGCGGGGGGGGATACGAGCAGTACTTC
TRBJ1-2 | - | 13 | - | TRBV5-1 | CASSPEDNYGYTF | TGCGCCAGCAGCCCAGAGGACAACTATGGCTACACCTTC
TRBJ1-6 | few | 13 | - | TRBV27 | CASRRNRNSPLHF | TGTGCCAGCAGACGAAATAGGAATTCACCCCTCCACTTT
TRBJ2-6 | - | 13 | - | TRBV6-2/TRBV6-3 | CASSYSRANVLTF | TGTGCCAGCAGTTACTCACGGGCCAACGTCCTGACTTTC